Given below is one TCR beta chain in context. Its target is not known. The entry originates in a study of OX40 agonist ivuxolimab in advanced cancers. Across the whole study: It was permissible to have had prior anti-PD-1, anti-PD-L1 or anti-CTLA-4 therapy, and around 41% had some.

Points from the study as a whole: Low normalized T-cell clonal expansion was additionally recorded for some nonresponders.

Assay: immunoSEQ multiplex PCR; the TCRdb copy retains only in-frame clones and omits some. The sample consists of tens of thousands of clones, under 90% of them appearing once. With baseline, cycle 4 day 1, and cycle 7 day 1 as timepoints, blood was sampled. Germline V gene data show CDR1 as GTSNPN and CDR2 as SVGIG (reference sequence). V lost 1 base and J 5 bases, leaving 15 bases between the germline ends. This CDR3 region has 15 residues. The sequenced sample was CD4+ or CD8+ T cells sorted from blood, obtained in a trial of the OX40 agonist ivuxolimab. The chain uses TRBV30 and TRBJ2-1, with a weak D call TRBD2 (6 bases). The sequence came from an adult with an advanced solid tumor such as melanoma, head and neck, liver or kidney cancer. CDR3 residues: CAWSDAYGRDNEQFF. As DNA, the CDR3 is TGTGCCTGGAGTGATGCTTACGGGAGAGACAATGAGCAGTTCTTC.